This passage covers 8 T cell receptor beta chains from one sample sequenced in a study of blood T cell repertoires in COVID-19 (dated by TCRdb to the early 2020s). Library preparation was by the immunoSEQ multiplex PCR assay. TCRdb obtained this table from immuneACCESS and retained in-frame rearrangements with V and J assigned. These tables miss some clones; where compared with another copy, unresolved V genes account for less than half of the shortfall, and the remainder is unexplained. Counted in this sample were about 320,000 clones; 90% to 95% of them appeared once. Of the sample, roughly 3.9% is held by the ten largest clones. What was sequenced was PBMCs or T cells enriched from blood (not recorded which). These receptors came from a woman in her 30s who had been exposed to COVID-19.

The chain combines TRBV4-2 with TRBJ2-7, with TRBD2 identical over 7 bases. Germline V lookup: CDR1 LGHNA, CDR2 YNFKEQ. V lost 0 bases to trimming and J lost 2 bases; unmatched junction nucleotides: 16. The CDR3 loop spans 19 amino acids. CDR3: CASSQDGSWGRGKAYEQYF. CDR3 DNA sequence: TGTGCCAGCAGCCAAGATGGGAGCTGGGGGAGGGGAAAGGCCTACGAGCAGTACTTC.

V and J are TRBV3-1 (or the pseudogene TRBV3-2) and TRBJ2-5; 10 bases match TRBD1. V lost 7 bases and J lost 4; bases outside the gene matches: 3. The V gene's germline CDR1 is LGHDT and CDR2 YNNKEL (reference sequence). CDR3 length: 13 amino acids. The CDR3 spells CASKTGGTETQYF. The CDR3 nucleotides read TGTGCCAGCAAGACAGGGGGCACAGAGACCCAGTACTTC.

The rearrangement uses TRBV5-8 and TRBJ2-2, with 7 bases aligning to TRBD1. The V segment lost 1 base and the J segment 3 bases; nucleotides outside the gene matches: 9. The CDR3 has 17 amino acids. The V gene's germline CDR1 is SGHTS and CDR2 YDEGEE. CDR3 amino acids: CASSLKMRGRYTGELFF. CDR3 coding DNA: TGTGCCAGCAGCTTGAAGATGAGGGGGCGTTACACCGGGGAGCTGTTTTTT.

The V gene is TRBV6-5, the J gene TRBJ2-1, with 9 bases that match TRBD1. CDR1 MNHEY and CDR2 SVGAGI come from the germline V gene. CDR3 length: 15 residues. V was clipped by 0 bases and J by 8 bases; unmatched bases: 5. CDR3 sequence: CASSYSRDRVDEQFF. CDR3 bases: TGTGCCAGCAGTTACTCCCGGGACAGGGTTGATGAGCAGTTCTTC.

This clone was counted a single time. The chain employs TRBV2 and TRBJ2-7; D perhaps matches TRBD2 (6 bases). The germline V gene has CDR1 SNHLY and CDR2 FYNNEI. CDR3 length: 14 amino acids. V shed 5 bases and J shed 0 bases, with 11 bases lying between them. The CDR3 DNA sequence: TGTGCCAGCAGTTCGGGACTCAACTCCTACGAGCAGTACTTC. It specifies CASSSGLNSYEQYF.

V is TRBV6-5 and J is TRBJ2-7, with 8 nucleotides matching TRBD2. Trimming cost V 0 bases and J 2 bases; bases outside gene matches: 3. CDR1 is MNHEY and CDR2 is SVGAGI in the germline V gene. This CDR3 comprises 15 residues. The CDR3 DNA reads TGTGCCAGCAGTTACTCGGGGACTAGTACCTACGAGCAGTACTTC. Translating gives CASSYSGTSTYEQYF.

The rearrangement uses TRBV7-9 and TRBJ2-7; TRBD1 matches 10 bases. V trimming: 5 bases; J trimming: 1 base; junction bases outside the gene matches: 5. The germline gives CDR1 SEHNR, CDR2 FQNEAQ (reference sequence). The length of the CDR3 is 15 residues. The CDR3 loop reads CASSRGQGGSYEQYF. For the CDR3, the DNA is TGTGCCAGCAGCCGAGGACAGGGGGGGTCCTACGAGCAGTACTTC. The full variable domain, its missing parts supplied by reference TRBV7-9 and TRBJ2-7, is DTGVSQNPRHKITKRGQNVTFRCDPISEHNRLYWYRQTLGQGPEFLTYFQNEAQLEKSRLLSDRFSAERPKGSFSTLEIQRTEQGDSAMYLCASSRGQGGSYEQYFGPGTRLTVT.

The rearrangement links TRBV4-1 to TRBJ1-6, with D uncertain. Per the germline V gene, CDR1 is MGHRA and CDR2 is YSYEKL. The CDR3 length is 13 residues. V lost 1 base, J lost 8 bases, and 6 bases lay in between. The CDR3 nucleotides are TGCGCCAGCAGCCAAGTCAATGATTCACCCCTCCACTTT. This codes for CASSQVNDSPLHF.